Each of the 12 T cell receptor beta chains below was sequenced from the same sample in a study of shared clonotypes between healthy human individuals. Sequenced by immunoSEQ multiplex PCR; TCRdb stores in-frame clones only, minus some. The sample gives under 700,000 clones, approximately 96% of which show up once; 0.095% to 0.14% is in the top ten. Naive CD8 cells, CD45RO-negative and positively selected for CCR7, excluded terminally differentiated effector memory CD45RA+ cells. The sample consisted of naive CD8+ T cells sorted from blood. The source is a woman aged 25 to 45 in good health.

The CDR3 bases are TGTGCCAGCAGTCGGGACACTCGAGGAGCAGATACGCAGTATTTT. This gives the protein CASSRDTRGADTQYF. The rearrangement links TRBV28 to TRBJ2-3; maybe TRBD1 (6 bases). The CDR3 spans 15 residues. The ends were cut back, 5 bases at V and 4 bases at J, with 16 bases in the middle. In germline, CDR1 is MDHEN, CDR2 SYDVKM.

The V gene is TRBV5-1, the J gene TRBJ1-2; D possibly corresponds to TRBD1 (6 bases). The CDR3 spans 14 residues. V was pared by 0 bases and J by 7 bases, with 13 bases between. Looked up from germline, CDR1 is SGHRS and CDR2 is YFSETQ. CDR3 sequence reads: CASSLGQALAGYTF. In DNA, the CDR3 is TGCGCCAGCAGCTTGGGACAGGCCTTGGCTGGCTACACCTTC.

V is TRBV7-6 and J is TRBJ1-2, with no clear D. Germline loops: CDR1 SGHVS, CDR2 FNYEAQ. The CDR3 totals 12 residues. Trimming left V 6 bases short and J 8 bases short, with 13 bases between. For the CDR3, the DNA is TGTGCCAGCAGGGAGCTAGCCGGGGGCTACACCTTC. Protein: CASRELAGGYTF.

This sequence joins TRBV19 and TRBJ2-7; D could derive from TRBD1 or TRBD2 (5 bases each). This CDR3 has 17 residues. The V end lost 3 bases, the J end lost 3 bases, and 21 bases lay between the germline ends. Germline V CDR1 and CDR2: LNHDA, SQIVND (reference sequence). CDR3 bases: TGTGCCAGTAGTATCCGCTTCGGGACCAAATTAAACTACGAGCAGTACTTC. Translating it yields CASSIRFGTKLNYEQYF. The full variable domain, rest sourced from reference TRBV19 and TRBJ2-7, is DGGITQSPKYLFRKEGQNVTLSCEQNLNHDAMYWYRQDPGQGLRLIYYSQIVNDFQKGDIAEGYSVSREKKESFPLTVTSAQKNPTAFYLCASSIRFGTKLNYEQYFGPGTRLTVT.

The chain combines TRBV19 with TRBJ1-1, with D unclear. CDR1 is LNHDA, CDR2 SQIVND, per germline (reference sequence). There are 14 residues in the CDR3. V shed 3 bases and J shed 4 bases, with 12 bases lying between them. The CDR3 sequence is CASSMVGGSTEAFF. CDR3 DNA sequence: TGTGCCAGTAGTATGGTCGGCGGCAGCACTGAAGCTTTCTTT. The full variable domain, in which reference TRBV19 and TRBJ1-1 provide the parts outside the CDR3, is DGGITQSPKYLFRKEGQNVTLSCEQNLNHDAMYWYRQDPGQGLRLIYYSQIVNDFQKGDIAEGYSVSREKKESFPLTVTSAQKNPTAFYLCASSMVGGSTEAFFGQGTRLTVV.

The chain employs TRBV9 and TRBJ2-7; a weak D match, TRBD2 (6 bases). This CDR3 is built from 14 residues. In germline, CDR1 is SGDLS, CDR2 YYNGEE. V dropped 0 bases and J dropped 2 bases, with 9 bases sitting between them. CDR3 amino acids: CASSVGGTPYEQYF. The CDR3 DNA sequence: TGTGCCAGCAGCGTAGGCGGGACCCCCTACGAGCAGTACTTC.

This clone appeared a single time. The chain employs TRBV7-9 and TRBJ2-3, with unresolved D. Germline CDR1 and CDR2: SEHNR and FQNEAQ (reference sequence). This CDR3 has 16 amino acids. Trimming took off 3 bases at V and 0 bases at J, with 13 bases between the two ends. The CDR3, as DNA: TGTGCCAGCAGCTTCGAGACACCACCTAGCACAGATACGCAGTATTTT. It is translated as CASSFETPPSTDTQYF.

The genes are TRBV6-1 and TRBJ2-7; D may be TRBD2 (6 bases). The CDR3 spans 13 residues. The V gene's germline CDR1 is MNHNS and CDR2 SASEGT. V shed 8 bases and J shed 2 bases, with 13 bases lying between them. CDR3 in amino acids: CASGAGLTYEQYF. Written as DNA, the CDR3 is TGTGCCAGCGGGGCGGGACTCACCTACGAGCAGTACTTC.

This chain uses TRBV25-1 with TRBJ2-7, with 7 bases matching TRBD1. Germline V gives CDR1 MGHDK, CDR2 SYGVNS. The CDR3 loop spans 14 amino acids. Unmatched junction bases numbered 9, after V lost 4 bases and J lost 6 bases. For the CDR3, the DNA is TGTGCCAGCAGTGGAACAGGGGTTTTCTCCGAGCAGTACTTC. As protein: CASSGTGVFSEQYF.

The chain joins TRBV2 to TRBJ2-7; the D gene is possibly TRBD2 (6 bases). The CDR3 covers 14 residues. Between the trimmed V and J ends, which lost 1 base and 3 bases, there was a span of 10 bases. Germline loops: CDR1 SNHLY, CDR2 FYNNEI. The CDR3 sequence: CASSEDGTVYEQYF. CDR3 bases: TGTGCCAGCAGTGAAGATGGGACTGTCTACGAGCAGTACTTC.

The chain couples TRBV5-1 to TRBJ1-5; a weak D match, TRBD1 (5 bases). The ends were cut back, 0 bases at V and 1 base at J, with 8 bases in the middle. The V gene's germline CDR1 is SGHRS and CDR2 YFSETQ. This CDR3 is built from 15 residues. DNA of the CDR3: TGCGCCAGCAGCTTGGCGGGGGGAAGCAATCAGCCCCAGCATTTT. Translating gives CASSLAGGSNQPQHF.

The chain recombines TRBV5-1 with TRBJ2-7; D perhaps matches TRBD1 (6 bases). The CDR3 has 15 residues. From germline, CDR1 is SGHRS and CDR2 YFSETQ. Trimming removed 3 bases at V and 1 base at J, with 14 bases between. CDR3 in amino acids: CASSSTGTTSYEQYF. CDR3 in DNA: TGCGCCAGCAGCTCCACCGGGACAACGTCCTACGAGCAGTACTTC.